What follows describes a single T cell receptor (beta chain). As yet, its antigen is unknown. CD8+ and CD4+ T cells from blood underwent TCR beta sequencing, which was carried out in a high-throughput format. TEMRA cells were FACS-enriched, while CD8+ and CD4+ T cells were negatively isolated. This sample was taken from a study of CD8 T cells in Susac syndrome. General study points: Among people with Susac, CD8+ clonal expansion was greatest in TEMRA cells and active patients.

Roughly 0.5 to 1 ug RNA was reverse transcribed with random hexamers. The immunoSEQ assay covered 54 Vbeta and 13 Jbeta segments for CDR3. TCRdb itself ran the immunoSEQ multiplex PCR reads through MiXCR, one entry per CDR3 protein. The table shows about 90,000 distinct CDR3 sequences, with 90% to 97% occurring only once. The sample was CD8+ T cells from PBMCs. This sequence was found in a human donor with Susac syndrome.

The CDR3 is CSARGTAIINNEQFF. The CDR3 nucleotides read TGCAGTGCTAGAGGAACAGCCATTATTAACAATGAGCAGTTCTTC. The V call is TRBV20-1, the J call TRBJ2-1; D gene ambiguous. From germline, CDR1 is DFQATT and CDR2 SNEGSKA (reference sequence). The germline V and J ends were trimmed by 1 base and 5 bases, with 15 bases remaining between them. The CDR3 totals 15 residues.